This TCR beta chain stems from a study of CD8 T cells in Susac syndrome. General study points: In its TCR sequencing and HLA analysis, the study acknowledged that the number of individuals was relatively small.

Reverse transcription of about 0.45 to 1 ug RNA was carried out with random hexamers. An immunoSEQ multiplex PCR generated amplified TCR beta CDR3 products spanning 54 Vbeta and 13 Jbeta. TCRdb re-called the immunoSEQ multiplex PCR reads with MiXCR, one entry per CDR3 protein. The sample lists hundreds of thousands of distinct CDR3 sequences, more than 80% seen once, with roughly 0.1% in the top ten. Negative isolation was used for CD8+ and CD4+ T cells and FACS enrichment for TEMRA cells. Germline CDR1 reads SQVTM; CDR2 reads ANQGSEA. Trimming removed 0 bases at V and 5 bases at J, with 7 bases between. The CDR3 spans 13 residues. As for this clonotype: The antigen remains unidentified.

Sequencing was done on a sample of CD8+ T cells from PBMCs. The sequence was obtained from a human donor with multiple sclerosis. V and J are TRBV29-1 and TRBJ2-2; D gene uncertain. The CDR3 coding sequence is TGCAGCGTTGAAGAGGCAGTTACCGGGGAGCTGTTTTTT. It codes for CSVEEAVTGELFF.